Listed below are T cell receptor beta chains from one sample, sequenced in a study of spatial heterogeneity in lung cancer. TCRdb redid the calling of the 5' RACE reads with MiXCR, one entry per CDR3 protein. Altogether some 110,000 distinct CDR3 sequences are present, more than 9% being singletons, with the ten largest covering around a sixth. Sequencing was performed on PBMCs, taken at follow-up. The receptors come from a male donor with early-stage non-small cell lung cancer. Both conserved end residues are part of each CDR3. A D gene is named only where the DNA matches it firmly. The size entry is marked missing in some rows and otherwise reads once, few, many or a size class.

J	V	D	size	CDR3	DNA
TRBJ2-7	TRBV20-1	TRBD1	few	CSARPDRGDYEQYF	TGCAGTGCTAGACCGGACAGGGGGGATTACGAGCAGTACTTC
TRBJ1-1	TRBV2	TRBD1	-	CASRDRGNTEAFF	TGTGCCAGCAGGGACAGGGGGAACACTGAAGCTTTCTTT
TRBJ1-6	TRBV12-3/TRBV12-4	TRBD1	few	CASSSGQVTNSPLHF	TGTGCCAGCAGTTCGGGACAGGTAACAAATTCACCCCTCCACTTT
TRBJ1-1	TRBV7-8	-	-	CASSQGRSNTEAFF	TGTGCCAGCAGCCAGGGTCGTTCGAACACTGAAGCTTTCTTT
TRBJ1-4	TRBV28	-	few	CASSFPSEGTNEKLFF	TGTGCCAGCAGTTTCCCCTCGGAGGGTACTAATGAAAAACTGTTTTTT
TRBJ1-1	TRBV11-2	TRBD1	many	CASSSGQAFVEDTEAFF	TGTGCCAGCAGTTCCGGACAGGCCTTTGTGGAGGACACTGAAGCTTTCTTT
TRBJ1-4	TRBV4-2	-	-	CASSLITGTGEKLFF	TGTGCCAGCAGCCTCATTACCGGGACGGGGGAAAAACTGTTTTTT
TRBJ2-7	TRBV11-2	-	many	CASSLTGYEQYF	TGTGCCAGCAGCTTAACGGGGTACGAGCAGTACTTC
TRBJ2-7	TRBV6-5	-	-	CASSPERAYEQYF	TGTGCCAGCAGCCCCGAGCGGGCCTACGAGCAGTACTTC
TRBJ2-7	TRBV13	TRBD1	-	CASSLAGTAYEQYF	TGTGCCAGCAGCTTAGCCGGGACAGCCTACGAGCAGTACTTC
TRBJ2-1	TRBV7-3	-	-	CASSLWGANEQFF	TGTGCCAGCAGCTTATGGGGGGCCAATGAGCAGTTCTTC
TRBJ2-3	TRBV2	-	few	CASSERGLSTDTQYF	TGTGCCAGCAGTGAGCGGGGTTTAAGCACAGATACGCAGTATTTT
TRBJ2-7	TRBV6-5	-	few	CASSSSRAYEQYF	TGTGCCAGCAGTTCCAGCAGGGCCTACGAGCAGTACTTC
TRBJ1-5	TRBV29-1	-	many	CSATDGGHSNQPQHF	TGCAGCGCCACGGACGGAGGACATAGCAATCAGCCCCAGCATTTT
TRBJ2-5	TRBV10-3	-	many	CAISSGETQYF	TGTGCCATCAGTTCGGGGGAGACCCAGTACTTC
TRBJ1-1	TRBV7-3	-	-	CASSLISGSEAFF	TGTGCCAGCAGCTTAATATCCGGGTCTGAAGCTTTCTTT
TRBJ2-1	TRBV4-3	TRBD2	many	CASSQEFAGGYNEQFF	TGCGCCAGCAGCCAAGAATTCGCGGGGGGCTACAATGAGCAGTTCTTC
TRBJ1-6	TRBV28	TRBD1	many	CASSRGGSTSPLHF	TGTGCCAGCAGTCGAGGGGGCAGTACTTCACCCCTCCACTTT
TRBJ1-3	TRBV7-9	TRBD1	many	CASSPQGDGRNTIYF	TGTGCCAGCAGCCCCCAGGGGGACGGACGAAACACCATATATTTT
TRBJ1-2	TRBV5-5	-	many	CASSLGRGDYGYTF	TGTGCCAGCAGCTTGGGCCGGGGCGACTATGGCTACACCTTC
TRBJ2-5	TRBV20-1	-	many	CSARGSRSVQETQYF	TGCAGTGCTAGAGGATCGAGATCCGTCCAAGAGACCCAGTACTTC
TRBJ2-7	TRBV6-5	-	many	CASSYSGFSSSYEQYF	TGTGCCAGCAGTTACTCAGGCTTTTCAAGCTCCTACGAGCAGTACTTC
TRBJ2-3	TRBV6-2/TRBV6-3	-	many	CASRIQEATDTQYF	TGTGCCAGCAGGATACAGGAGGCCACAGATACGCAGTATTTT
TRBJ1-2	TRBV13	-	-	CASSPVRYGYTF	TGTGCCAGCAGCCCCGTGCGCTATGGCTACACCTTC
TRBJ2-7	TRBV2	-	few	CASERAIDLSYEQYF	TGTGCCAGCGAGAGGGCTATTGATTTGTCCTACGAGCAGTACTTC
TRBJ2-3	TRBV9	TRBD2	-	CASSEASGSDTQYF	TGTGCCAGCAGCGAGGCTAGCGGTTCAGATACGCAGTATTTT
TRBJ1-1	TRBV27	TRBD1	-	CASSSPRQGTRIAEAFF	TGTGCCAGCAGTTCCCCCCGACAGGGGACAAGGATAGCTGAAGCTTTCTTT
TRBJ1-4	TRBV25-1	-	once	CASSEWAANEKLFF	TGTGCCAGCAGTGAATGGGCAGCTAATGAAAAACTGTTTTTT
TRBJ1-1	TRBV9	-	large	CASSVEGPVAEAFF	TGTGCCAGCAGCGTAGAGGGCCCAGTCGCTGAAGCTTTCTTT
TRBJ2-1	TRBV29-1	-	many	CSVDRAAPNEQFF	TGCAGCGTAGACCGGGCCGCCCCCAATGAGCAGTTCTTC
TRBJ2-2	TRBV5-4	TRBD2	-	CASSPLAGGHTGELFF	TGTGCCAGCAGCCCCCTGGCGGGGGGGCACACCGGGGAGCTGTTTTTT
TRBJ2-1	TRBV10-3	TRBD1	-	CATLGQDLYNEQFF	TGTGCCACCCTCGGACAGGACCTTTACAATGAGCAGTTCTTC
TRBJ1-1	TRBV7-2	-	few	CASSLGPSLRNTEAFF	TGTGCCAGCAGCTTAGGACCCAGTTTGAGGAACACTGAAGCTTTCTTT
TRBJ2-1	TRBV9	TRBD1	many	CASSFGTGNEQFF	TGTGCCAGCAGCTTCGGGACAGGGAATGAGCAGTTCTTC
TRBJ2-2	TRBV6-2/TRBV6-3	-	many	CASSYGHPTGELFF	TGTGCCAGCAGTTACGGGCACCCCACGGGGGAGCTGTTTTTT
TRBJ2-5	TRBV29-1	-	many	CSVAHGETQYF	TGCAGCGTTGCCCACGGGGAGACCCAGTACTTC
TRBJ1-2	TRBV5-1	-	once	CASSLDGSLPDGYTF	TGCGCCAGCAGCTTGGACGGGTCGTTACCGGACGGCTACACCTTC
TRBJ1-2	TRBV11-2	-	few	CASSPDSPKDGYTF	TGTGCCAGCAGCCCGGACAGTCCTAAGGATGGCTACACCTTC
TRBJ1-6	TRBV12-3/TRBV12-4	-	many	CASSLTGWSPLHF	TGTGCCAGCAGTTTAACAGGATGGTCACCCCTCCACTTT
TRBJ1-2	TRBV29-1	-	many	CSARQPTNYGYTF	TGCAGCGCCAGACAGCCCACTAACTATGGCTACACCTTC
TRBJ2-1	TRBV5-1	-	few	CASSLDRTYNEQFF	TGCGCCAGCAGCTTGGACAGGACCTACAATGAGCAGTTCTTC
TRBJ1-2	TRBV5-1	-	-	CASSEKRGLGYGYTF	TGCGCCAGCAGCGAAAAGAGAGGACTCGGCTATGGCTACACCTTC
TRBJ2-7	TRBV3-1	-	-	CASSLRRGRVTGEQYF	TGTGCCAGCAGCCTAAGGAGGGGGCGCGTTACGGGAGAGCAGTACTTC
TRBJ2-5	TRBV9	TRBD2	-	CASTRLAGEETQYF	TGTGCCAGCACCAGATTAGCGGGAGAAGAGACCCAGTACTTC
TRBJ1-2	TRBV4-3	-	many	CASSQDSRTPTEGYTF	TGCGCCAGCAGCCAAGATTCTAGGACCCCCACGGAGGGCTACACCTTC
TRBJ2-3	TRBV7-2	-	few	CASSLAGGWIDTQYF	TGTGCCAGCAGCTTAGCGGGGGGCTGGATAGATACGCAGTATTTT
TRBJ2-7	TRBV7-6	-	few	CASSLGTDYYEQYF	TGTGCCAGCAGCTTAGGGACGGACTACTACGAGCAGTACTTC
TRBJ2-5	TRBV6-5	TRBD2	many	CASSYSPVGGARETQYF	TGTGCCAGCAGTTACTCCCCCGTCGGGGGGGCAAGAGAGACCCAGTACTTC
TRBJ1-2	TRBV5-6	-	-	CASSRFSTGTYGYTF	TGTGCCAGCAGCCGCTTCTCCACCGGGACCTATGGCTACACCTTC
TRBJ2-3	TRBV6-2/TRBV6-3	-	many	CASRRSTDTQYF	TGTGCCAGCCGACGGTCCACAGATACGCAGTATTTT
TRBJ2-4	TRBV28	TRBD1	many	CASSLSQGASNIQYF	TGTGCCAGCAGTTTATCGCAGGGGGCATCGAACATTCAGTACTTC
TRBJ1-2	TRBV9	-	-	CASSQGRSVGGYTF	TGTGCCAGCAGCCAAGGACGGTCCGTTGGTGGCTACACCTTC
TRBJ2-3	TRBV29-1	-	many	CSVVVVDTQYF	TGCAGCGTTGTGGTAGTAGATACGCAGTATTTT
TRBJ2-7	TRBV20-1	-	-	CSARGGQSAYEQYF	TGCAGTGCTAGAGGCGGACAGAGCGCCTACGAGCAGTACTTC
TRBJ2-5	TRBV23-1	-	few	CASSQSRGAVEETQYF	TGCGCCAGCAGTCAATCGCGAGGGGCGGTGGAAGAGACCCAGTACTTC
TRBJ1-5	TRBV7-2	-	many	CASSFGGGRTNQPQHF	TGTGCCAGCAGCTTTGGCGGTGGCCGGACAAATCAGCCCCAGCATTTT
TRBJ2-1	TRBV29-1	TRBD2	many	CSVASGGADEQFF	TGCAGCGTTGCTAGCGGGGGGGCCGATGAGCAGTTCTTC
TRBJ1-1	TRBV7-2	TRBD1	-	CASSTRQGNTEAFF	TGTGCCAGCAGCACCCGACAGGGAAATACTGAAGCTTTCTTT
TRBJ2-2	TRBV7-2	-	-	CASSPRGTTTGELFF	TGTGCCAGCAGCCCTAGAGGGACAACAACCGGGGAGCTGTTTTTT